This TCR beta chain was identified in a study of blood T cell repertoires in COVID-19. Overall study: COVID-19 samples collected from the United States, Italy and Spain covered acute and convalescent phases. Sources were T cells, B-cell-depleted T cells, or PBMCs; the material itself was cDNA or gDNA.

In the study's own analysis: Researchers report that nucleated cell counts were estimated from reference gene primer amplification. This table comes from immunoSEQ multiplex PCR, and its TCRdb copy is limited to in-frame clones, with some not included. The D gene and trimming were derived from the DNA, and the V and J assignments and clone size from that table. The sample comprises 200,000 to 250,000 clones, 84% of which are singletons, and around 20% rests with the top ten. V was pared by 0 bases and J by 7 bases, with 10 bases between. The CDR3 is 13 residues long. Germline loops: CDR1 SGHNT, CDR2 YYREEE (reference sequence).

This sequence joins TRBV5-4 and TRBJ1-2; the D is unclear. Material for sequencing was peripheral blood. The clonotype originates from a man aged 25-40 years with active or convalescent COVID-19. The CDR3 DNA sequence: TGTGCCAGCAGCTTGGGTCCGAGAGTTGGCTACACCTTC. Amino acid sequence: CASSLGPRVGYTF.